The rows below give T cell receptor beta chains drawn from one sample of a study of blood T cell repertoires in COVID-19. Some clones are missing from TCRdb's copy, which holds only in-frame ones; the method was immunoSEQ multiplex PCR. The top ten hold around 1.2% of the sample, which has about 400,000 clones, 80% to 90% seen once. Input material: peripheral blood. These receptors were obtained from a man in his forties with acute or convalescent COVID-19. Both conserved end residues are trimmed from each CDR3. The order of the fields is clone size, V gene, CDR3 protein. Size tells how often a clone was seen (once, few, many) or the class of an expanded clone, and some rows leave it out.

NA TRBV7-9 ASGVAGGTSYEQY
NA TRBV28 ASSSGLADNEQF
NA TRBV6-8 ASIHSNQPQH
NA TRBV5-1 ASSLGLVKQETQY
NA TRBV28 ASSLETRAF
NA TRBV2 ASRGGIEGQPQH
NA TRBV18 ASSPPGGAFHEQY
NA TRBV27 ASSTPGQGLYEQY
once TRBV7-9 ASSSGQRNTEAF
NA TRBV6-5 ASQDSKETQY
NA TRBV6-6 ASSLPQGLAF
NA TRBV28 ASSSFPGTNEKLF
NA TRBV11-3 ASSQGTGGAMNTEAF
NA TRBV2 ASSEEGLRQPQH
NA TRBV6-6 ASSYSLTALNEKLF
once TRBV5-6 ASSPLTSGYNEQF
NA TRBV7-9 ASSPDRDRGLEEQY
few TRBV29-1 SVTRGSAGEAF
NA TRBV27 ASSVTGAAGELF
few TRBV11-3 ASSFGPRAEQY
NA TRBV19 ASSLRDRGRGNTGELF
NA TRBV2 ASSHTGLAGGRAEQF
NA TRBV6-1 ASSEAGRGDEKLF
NA TRBV27 ASSFRGGTEAF
NA TRBV20-1 SSSPNYGYT
NA TRBV5-4 ASSLDSYNSPLH
NA TRBV20-1 SGSQADTQY
NA TRBV24-1 ATSDSGTRGNEQF
NA TRBV27 ASSWGIANTEAF
NA TRBV28 ASRQGGSSYNSPLH
NA TRBV5-4 ASSRQAENEKLF
NA TRBV9 ASSVGAVLAGVRNEQF
NA TRBV11-2 ASSLVPTGSSYEQY
NA TRBV28 ASSLWDSYGYT
NA TRBV28 ASSSQGAREKLF
NA TRBV28 ASRFSGIKRAYEQY
NA TRBV30 AWSGGDRASGNTIY
NA TRBV7-9 ASSFFGEETQY
NA TRBV19 ASSTPPDRNGYT
NA TRBV11-3 ASSPKRGGAETQY
NA TRBV30 AWRDFSYEQY
NA TRBV28 ASSLPTSGRVRSIEQF
NA TRBV28 ASRVRGVSNYGYT
NA TRBV7-3 ASSYHSTGELF
NA TRBV7-2 ASSPADFQETQY
NA TRBV20-1 SASGGRPSDSPLH
NA TRBV9 ASSVEWWSSYEQY
NA TRBV9 ASSPGQVHEQF
NA TRBV7-9 ASSLGQRSPLH
NA TRBV19 ASSAVTGAYNEQF